A single sample is the source of the 26 T cell receptor beta chains below, sequenced in a study of cytomegalovirus exposure and HLA in healthy donors. PCR used 60 Vbeta primers and 13 Jbeta primers. Some clones are missing from TCRdb's copy, which holds only in-frame ones; the method was immunoSEQ multiplex PCR. Of about 170,000 clones listed, 75% to 80% are singletons. Sequencing was carried out using PBMCs. The receptor set was obtained from a woman in her fifties or sixties in good health and CMV-seropositive.

This chain links TRBV9 with TRBJ2-7; D not certain. V was trimmed by 0 bases and J by 0 bases, leaving 7 bases between them. Germline-derived CDR1 and CDR2 are SGDLS and YYNGEE. The length of the CDR3 is 14 residues. The DNA of the CDR3 is TGTGCCAGCAGCGTAGTGGGCAGCTCCTACGAGCAGTACTTC. The encoded protein is CASSVVGSSYEQYF.

The genes are TRBV6-1 and TRBJ1-4; unclear D gene. V shed 9 bases and J shed 8 bases, with 10 bases lying between them. Per the germline V gene, CDR1 is MNHNS and CDR2 is SASEGT. This CDR3 is 11 amino acids long. CDR3 coding DNA: TGTGCCAGTTCCCAGAGGGAAAAACTGTTTTTT. As protein: CASSQREKLFF.

The chain links TRBV18 to TRBJ2-1; the match to TRBD2 covers 7 bases. V dropped 0 bases and J dropped 2; count of bases not matched to a gene: 4. The length of the CDR3 is 16 residues. Germline CDR1 reads KGHSH; CDR2 reads LQKENI. In DNA, the CDR3 is TGTGCCAGCTCACCACCACATCTAGCGGCCTACAATGAGCAGTTCTTC. It yields the protein CASSPPHLAAYNEQFF.

The gene calls are TRBV7-2 and TRBJ1-6; the D is unclear. The V end lost 1 base, the J end lost 5 bases, and 6 bases lay between the germline ends. The germline gives CDR1 SGHTA, CDR2 FQGNSA. CDR3 length: 14 residues. This CDR3 is CASSLGSNNSPLHF. CDR3 nucleotide sequence: TGTGCCAGCAGCTTAGGGAGTAATAATTCACCCCTCCACTTT.

The J gene is TRBJ1-1, the V gene TRBV2; TRBD1 matches at 8 bases. The trim removed 6 bases at V and 4 bases at J, leaving 7 bases unmatched. This CDR3 has 14 amino acids. Looked up from germline, CDR1 is SNHLY and CDR2 is FYNNEI. The CDR3, as DNA: TGTGCCAGCAGGGGGACAGGAGGAGGCACTGAAGCTTTCTTT. It yields the protein CASRGTGGGTEAFF.

The chain carries TRBV4-1 and TRBJ2-6; D unclear. The V end was cut by 4 bases, the J end by 0 bases, with 10 bases between. CDR1 is MGHRA and CDR2 is YSYEKL in the germline V gene. The CDR3 has 16 amino acids. The chain's CDR3 is CASSPYVSSGANVLTF. The CDR3 bases are TGCGCCAGCAGCCCCTATGTGAGCTCTGGGGCCAACGTCCTGACTTTC.

The chain joins TRBV5-4 to TRBJ1-1; D call uncertain. The CDR3 is made up of 14 amino acids. Trimming removed 2 bases at V and 0 bases at J, with 8 bases between. In germline, CDR1 is SGHNT, CDR2 YYREEE (reference sequence). CDR3 nucleotides: TGTGCCAGCAGCTTCGGGATCATGAACACTGAAGCTTTCTTT. Translation gives CASSFGIMNTEAFF.

V is TRBV10-3 and J is TRBJ1-1; 9 positions match TRBD1. This CDR3 spans 15 amino acids. The germline CDR1 and CDR2 sequences are ENHRY and SYGVKD. V shed 5 bases, J shed 1 base, and the junction held 5 bases outside the gene matches. The CDR3 loop reads CAISLTGGQNTEAFF. Written as DNA, the CDR3 is TGTGCCATCAGTCTGACAGGGGGTCAGAACACTGAAGCTTTCTTT.

The chain is built from TRBV7-9 and TRBJ2-7; 7 bases align to TRBD1. Germline trimming cut 4 bases from V and 4 bases from J; bases unmatched to any gene: 4. The CDR3 is made up of 13 amino acids. CDR1 and CDR2 from the germline V gene are SEHNR and FQNEAQ (reference sequence). The CDR3 is CASSYRGSYEQYF. CDR3 sequence (DNA): TGTGCCAGCAGCTACAGGGGTAGTTACGAGCAGTACTTC.

This clone has a handful of counts. The chain has TRBV2 and TRBJ1-2, with a possible D match to TRBD1 (5 bases). The V end lost 8 bases, the J end lost 8 bases, and 24 bases lay between the germline ends. Per the germline V gene, CDR1 is SNHLY and CDR2 is FYNNEI. This CDR3 spans 15 amino acids. CDR3 bases: TGTGCCAGCGCCTATATTCCCGGGACTCTTGTGGGCTACACCTTC. As protein: CASAYIPGTLVGYTF.

The gene calls are TRBV18 and TRBJ2-7; the D gene is possibly TRBD1 (6 bases). Trimming left V 2 bases short and J 4 bases short, with 12 bases between. Germline CDR1 and CDR2: KGHSH and LQKENI. The CDR3 runs 14 residues. The CDR3 loop is CASSPLDRIYEQYF. CDR3 in DNA: TGTGCCAGCTCACCATTGGACAGAATTTACGAGCAGTACTTC.

V gene TRBV2 combines with J gene TRBJ1-1; 8 positions match TRBD1. The CDR3 covers 15 residues. Trimming removed 2 bases from V and 0 bases from J; junction bases left unmatched: 2. The germline CDR1 and CDR2 sequences are SNHLY and FYNNEI. This CDR3 is CASSEQGALNTEAFF. The CDR3 region has the DNA TGTGCCAGCAGTGAACAGGGGGCTTTGAACACTGAAGCTTTCTTT. The full variable domain, in which reference TRBV2 and TRBJ1-1 provide the parts outside the CDR3, is EPEVTQTPSHQVTQMGQEVILRCVPISNHLYFYWYRQILGQKVEFLVSFYNNEISEKSEIFDDQFSVERPDGSNFTLKIRSTKLEDSAMYFCASSEQGALNTEAFFGQGTRLTVV.

This chain connects TRBV5-6 to TRBJ2-3; D call uncertain. Trimming took off 0 bases at V and 2 bases at J, with 7 bases between the two ends. Germline V gives CDR1 SGHDT, CDR2 YYEEEE. The CDR3 is 14 amino acids. CDR3 sequence: CASSLGQDTDTQYF. CDR3 coding DNA: TGTGCCAGCAGCTTGGGTCAGGACACAGATACGCAGTATTTT.

This chain uses TRBV7-9 with TRBJ1-1; TRBD1 is a possible D gene (6 bases). CDR3 size: 13 residues. V dropped 4 bases and J dropped 4 bases, with 10 bases sitting between them. Germline V gives CDR1 SEHNR, CDR2 FQNEAQ (reference sequence). The CDR3 here is CASSSQGITEAFF. The CDR3 DNA sequence: TGTGCCAGCAGCTCCCAGGGGATCACTGAAGCTTTCTTT.

This sequence joins TRBV20-1 and TRBJ2-2, with no clear D. Trimming pared 2 bases from V and 10 bases from J, leaving 8 bases between. CDR1 and CDR2 (germline): DFQATT, SNEGSKA (reference sequence). The CDR3 runs 11 residues. The CDR3, as DNA: TGCAGTGCTAGACTGGGCCAGGAGCTGTTTTTT. Translated: CSARLGQELFF.

The chain is built from TRBV18 and TRBJ1-1; TRBD1 might be the D (5 bases). Trimming shortened V by 2 bases and J by 10 bases, and 11 bases separated the two germline ends. Germline loops: CDR1 KGHSH, CDR2 LQKENI. The CDR3 loop spans 12 amino acids. CDR3 sequence (DNA): TGTGCCAGCTCACCAGAAAACAGGCGAGCTTTCTTT. Residues: CASSPENRRAFF.

The chain combines TRBV4-3 with TRBJ1-5; tentative D call: TRBD1 (5 bases). Germline V lookup: CDR1 LGHNA, CDR2 YSLEER. CDR3 length: 15 residues. Trimming took 4 bases from V and 2 from J, leaving 12 bases between them. The CDR3 DNA sequence: TGCGCCAGCAGCCGGGTCCTACAGGGCAATCAGCCCCAGCATTTT. Its protein is CASSRVLQGNQPQHF.

The chain carries TRBV19 and TRBJ2-1; a possible D gene is TRBD2 (5 bases). This CDR3 is built from 12 residues. Between the trimmed V and J ends, which lost 9 bases and 7 bases, there was a span of 13 bases. Looked up from germline, CDR1 is LNHDA and CDR2 is SQIVND (reference sequence). DNA of the CDR3: TGTGCCAGCCGGGGAGAAGGAAATGAGCAGTTCTTC. This gives the protein CASRGEGNEQFF.

V is TRBV4-1 and J is TRBJ2-3; D gene ambiguous. This CDR3 has 13 residues. The germline V and J ends were trimmed by 0 bases and 8 bases, with 9 bases remaining between them. CDR1 and CDR2 (germline): MGHRA, YSYEKL. The CDR3 DNA sequence: TGCGCCAGCAGCCAAGATCGGTCCGGTACGCAGTATTTT. Amino acids: CASSQDRSGTQYF.

This clone was seen a few times. The same CDR3 arises from other DNA sequences in this sample as well. V usage is TRBV2 and J usage is TRBJ2-3; maybe TRBD1 (5 bases). Germline loops: CDR1 SNHLY, CDR2 FYNNEI. The CDR3 spans 11 residues. V lost 6 bases and J lost 5, with 6 bases in between. The CDR3 spells CASSDRDTQYF. CDR3 in DNA: TGTGCCAGCAGCGACAGAGATACGCAGTATTTT.

This sequence joins TRBV6-5 and TRBJ2-2; tentatively, D is TRBD2 (5 bases). From germline, CDR1 is MNHEY and CDR2 SVGAGI. This CDR3 region has 13 residues. The V end lost 4 bases, the J end lost 6 bases, and 9 bases lay between the germline ends. The CDR3 nucleotides are TGTGCCAGCAGTTTAGAGGGTTCCGGGGAGCTGTTTTTT. Its translation is CASSLEGSGELFF.

This chain connects TRBV4-3 to TRBJ2-5; 15 bases align to TRBD2. This CDR3 comprises 17 residues. CDR1 and CDR2 (germline): LGHNA, YSLEER. The V segment lost 4 bases and the J segment 5 bases; nucleotides outside the gene matches: 8. The CDR3 region has the DNA TGCGCCAGCAGCCGGGCAGGACTAGCGGGGGGGCCGGAGACCCAGTACTTC. Translated: CASSRAGLAGGPETQYF.

The chain employs TRBV5-1 and TRBJ2-1, with D possibly TRBD2 on 5 matching bases. Germline lookup yields CDR1 SGHRS and CDR2 YFSETQ. The CDR3 is 15 residues long. V lost 5 bases and J lost 0, with 12 bases in between. The CDR3 reads CASSYSGSSYNEQFF. The DNA for the CDR3 is TGCGCCAGCAGTTACAGCGGCAGCTCCTACAATGAGCAGTTCTTC.

The rearrangement uses TRBV6-5 and TRBJ2-7, with D possibly TRBD1 on 5 matching bases. The CDR3 consists of 14 residues. CDR1 and CDR2 (germline): MNHEY, SVGAGI. Deletions cut 7 bases from V and 0 bases from J, with 13 bases between. The CDR3 loop reads CASKYTGISYEQYF. The CDR3 DNA sequence: TGTGCCAGCAAGTACACAGGAATCTCCTACGAGCAGTACTTC.

V is TRBV11-2 and J is TRBJ2-1; 8 bases map to TRBD2. Germline V gene sequence: CDR1 SGHAT, CDR2 FQNNGV. The CDR3 runs 12 residues. The trim removed 5 bases at V and 10 bases at J, leaving 4 bases unmatched. DNA for the CDR3: TGTGCCAGCAGCGTAATAGCGGGAGAGCAGTTCTTC. Translated, it gives CASSVIAGEQFF.

V usage is TRBV18 and J usage is TRBJ1-4; D possibly corresponds to TRBD1 (5 bases). Trimming stripped 2 bases from V and 6 bases from J, with 10 bases between. The CDR3 runs to 14 residues. Germline V CDR1 and CDR2: KGHSH, LQKENI. The CDR3 region is CASSPWVRDEKLFF. For the CDR3, the DNA is TGTGCCAGCTCACCATGGGTCAGGGATGAAAAACTGTTTTTT.